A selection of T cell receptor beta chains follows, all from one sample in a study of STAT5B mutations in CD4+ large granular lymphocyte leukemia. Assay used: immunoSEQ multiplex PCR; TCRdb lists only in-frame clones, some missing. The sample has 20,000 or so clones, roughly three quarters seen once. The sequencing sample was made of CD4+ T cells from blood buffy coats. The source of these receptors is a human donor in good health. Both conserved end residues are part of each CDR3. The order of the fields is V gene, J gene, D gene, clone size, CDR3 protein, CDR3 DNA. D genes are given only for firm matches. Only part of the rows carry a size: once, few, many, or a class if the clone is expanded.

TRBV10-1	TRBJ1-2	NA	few	CASSDVGDYGYTF	TGCGCCAGCAGTGATGTAGGGGACTATGGCTACACCTTC
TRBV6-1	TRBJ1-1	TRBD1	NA	CASRVGQGGTEAFF	TGTGCCAGCAGGGTGGGACAGGGAGGAACTGAAGCTTTCTTT
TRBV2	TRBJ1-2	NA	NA	CASSVETDYGYTF	TGTGCCAGCAGTGTCGAGACAGACTATGGCTACACCTTC
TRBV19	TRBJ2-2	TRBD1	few	CASSPRDRGVGELFF	TGTGCCAGTAGCCCCCGGGACAGAGGGGTGGGGGAGCTGTTTTTT
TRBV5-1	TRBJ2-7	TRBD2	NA	CASSLETSGTYEQYF	TGCGCCAGCAGCTTGGAAACTAGCGGGACTTACGAGCAGTACTTC
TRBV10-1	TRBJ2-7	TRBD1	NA	CASSELRGQPYEQYF	TGCGCCAGCAGTGAGTTGAGGGGACAGCCCTACGAGCAGTACTTC
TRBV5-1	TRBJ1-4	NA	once	CASSLIGNLGANEKLFF	TGCGCCAGCAGCTTGATTGGGAATCTAGGAGCTAATGAAAAACTGTTTTTT
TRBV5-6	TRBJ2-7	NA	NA	CASSLYGTVAYEQYF	TGTGCCAGCAGCTTGTATGGGACGGTGGCCTACGAGCAGTACTTC
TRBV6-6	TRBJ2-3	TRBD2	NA	CASSYPSGGRADTQYF	TGTGCCAGCAGTTACCCCTCGGGGGGGCGCGCAGATACGCAGTATTTT
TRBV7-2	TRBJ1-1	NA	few	CASSVVRSGEAFF	TGTGCCAGCAGCGTCGTACGGTCGGGAGAAGCTTTCTTT
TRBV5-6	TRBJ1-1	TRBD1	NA	CASSGGQGGRTEAFF	TGTGCCAGCAGCGGGGGACAGGGTGGACGGACTGAAGCTTTCTTT
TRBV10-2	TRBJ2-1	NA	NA	CASSLYNEQFF	TGCGCCAGCAGTTTATACAATGAGCAGTTCTTC
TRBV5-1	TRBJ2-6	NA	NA	CASSDQSGANVLTF	TGCGCCAGCAGCGACCAGTCCGGGGCCAACGTCCTGACTTTC
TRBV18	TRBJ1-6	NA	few	CASSPGPADSPLHF	TGTGCCAGCTCTCCGGGACCGGCAGATTCACCCCTCCACTTT
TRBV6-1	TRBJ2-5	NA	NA	CASPPPGMAGETQYF	TGTGCCAGCCCGCCCCCAGGGATGGCCGGGGAGACCCAGTACTTC
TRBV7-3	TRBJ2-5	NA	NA	CASSSSKQETQYF	TGTGCCAGCAGCTCCTCGAAGCAAGAGACCCAGTACTTC
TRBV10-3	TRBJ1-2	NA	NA	CAIRAGTPNYGYTF	TGTGCCATCAGGGCCGGGACGCCTAACTATGGCTACACCTTC
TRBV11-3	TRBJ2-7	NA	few	CASSPPDRSGEQYF	TGTGCCAGCAGCCCACCGGACCGCTCGGGCGAGCAGTACTTC
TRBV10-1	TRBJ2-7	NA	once	CASSEKLGAYEQYF	TGCGCCAGCAGTGAGAAGTTGGGGGCCTACGAGCAGTACTTC
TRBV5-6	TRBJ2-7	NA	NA	CASQSGSGSLYEQYF	TGTGCCAGCCAGAGCGGCTCGGGCTCACTTTACGAGCAGTACTTC
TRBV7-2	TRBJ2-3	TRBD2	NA	CASSLGGRGTDTQYF	TGTGCCAGCAGCTTAGGCGGGAGGGGAACAGATACGCAGTATTTT
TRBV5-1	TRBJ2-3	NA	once	CASSLNGGPDTQYF	TGCGCCAGCAGCTTGAACGGGGGCCCAGATACGCAGTATTTT
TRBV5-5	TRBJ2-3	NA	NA	CASRDWGPSNTQYF	TGTGCCAGCAGGGACTGGGGGCCGTCGAATACGCAGTATTTT
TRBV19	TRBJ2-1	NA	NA	CASSIVSARLSPGEQFF	TGTGCCAGTAGTATTGTTTCGGCCAGGCTCTCTCCCGGTGAGCAGTTCTTC
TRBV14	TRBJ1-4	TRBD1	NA	CASSPRQGINEKLFF	TGTGCCAGCAGCCCAAGACAGGGCATTAATGAAAAACTGTTTTTT
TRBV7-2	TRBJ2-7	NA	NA	CASSAWTGPSYEQYF	TGTGCCAGCAGCGCCTGGACGGGCCCCTCCTACGAGCAGTACTTC
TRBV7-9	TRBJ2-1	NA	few	CASSPAGRSYNEQFF	TGTGCCAGCAGCCCTGCCGGGCGGTCCTACAATGAGCAGTTCTTC
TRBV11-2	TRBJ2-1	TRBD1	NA	CASSLGTGVYEQFF	TGTGCCAGCAGCTTAGGGACAGGGGTGTATGAGCAGTTCTTC
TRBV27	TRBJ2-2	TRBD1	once	CASTKRGTADTGELFF	TGTGCCAGCACCAAAAGAGGGACAGCGGATACCGGGGAGCTGTTTTTT
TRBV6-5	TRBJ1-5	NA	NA	CASRGTGSQPQHF	TGTGCCAGCAGGGGGACGGGGAGTCAGCCCCAGCATTTT
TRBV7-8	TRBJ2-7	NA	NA	CASSLAGIEQYF	TGTGCCAGCAGCTTAGCCGGTATCGAGCAGTACTTC
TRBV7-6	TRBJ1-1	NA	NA	CASSLVPGQNTEAFF	TGTGCCAGCAGCTTAGTCCCAGGGCAGAACACTGAAGCTTTCTTT
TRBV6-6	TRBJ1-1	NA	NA	CASGPIGGAFF	TGTGCCAGCGGGCCGATTGGGGGAGCTTTCTTT
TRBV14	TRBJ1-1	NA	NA	CASSPSLFEVRMNTEAFF	TGTGCCAGCAGCCCATCTCTCTTCGAGGTGAGGATGAACACTGAAGCTTTCTTT
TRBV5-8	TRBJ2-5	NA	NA	CASSPRWGEEETQYF	TGTGCCAGCAGCCCCCGGTGGGGGGAGGAAGAGACCCAGTACTTC
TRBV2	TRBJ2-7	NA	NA	CASTQDRYEQYF	TGTGCCAGCACCCAGGACCGGTACGAGCAGTACTTC
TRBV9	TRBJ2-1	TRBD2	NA	CASSGRTSGNLQFF	TGTGCCAGCAGCGGGCGGACTAGCGGGAATCTGCAGTTCTTC
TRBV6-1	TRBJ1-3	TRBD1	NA	CASSGGTASTGNTIYF	TGTGCCAGCAGTGGCGGGACAGCGAGCACTGGAAACACCATATATTTT
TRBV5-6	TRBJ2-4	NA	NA	CASSFLTLAKNIQYF	TGTGCCAGCAGCTTTCTTACATTAGCCAAAAACATTCAGTACTTC
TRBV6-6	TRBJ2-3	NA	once	CASSYGGLPGTDTQYF	TGTGCCAGCAGTTACGGGGGCCTCCCAGGCACAGATACGCAGTATTTT
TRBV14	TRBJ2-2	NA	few	CASSLVRVGELFF	TGTGCCAGCAGCCTCGTCAGGGTCGGGGAGCTGTTTTTT
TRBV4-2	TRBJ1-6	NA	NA	CASSQEGGEFSPLHF	TGTGCCAGCAGCCAAGAGGGGGGCGAGTTCTCACCCCTCCACTTT
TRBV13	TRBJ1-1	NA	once	CASSQNRAEAFF	TGTGCCAGCAGCCAAAATAGGGCTGAAGCTTTCTTT
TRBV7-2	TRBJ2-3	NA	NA	CASSRLSGTGYSTDTQYF	TGTGCCAGCAGCCGATTGTCCGGGACGGGATATAGCACAGATACGCAGTATTTT
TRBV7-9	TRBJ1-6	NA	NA	CASSLGNYNSPLHF	TGTGCCAGCAGCTTGGGGAACTATAATTCACCCCTCCACTTT
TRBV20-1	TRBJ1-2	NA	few	CSVSGGAGYTF	TGCAGTGTCTCCGGGGGCGCGGGCTACACCTTC
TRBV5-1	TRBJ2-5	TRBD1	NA	CASSSAGGEETQYF	TGCGCCAGCAGCTCTGCAGGGGGCGAAGAGACCCAGTACTTC
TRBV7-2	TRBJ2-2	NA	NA	CASSFQTTTGELFF	TGTGCCAGCAGCTTCCAGACCACTACCGGGGAGCTGTTTTTT
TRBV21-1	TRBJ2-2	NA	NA	CASSKSVRGCKDTGELFF	TGTGCCAGCAGCAAAAGTGTGCGAGGGTGCAAGGACACCGGGGAGCTGTTTTTT
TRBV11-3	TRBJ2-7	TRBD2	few	CASSVTSGAGNEQYF	TGTGCCAGCAGCGTTACTAGCGGGGCCGGGAACGAGCAGTACTTC
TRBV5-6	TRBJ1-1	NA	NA	CASSPTRWNTEAFF	TGTGCCAGCAGCCCCACGAGATGGAACACTGAAGCTTTCTTT
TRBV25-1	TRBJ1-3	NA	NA	CASSGQINGNTIYF	TGTGCCAGCAGTGGCCAGATTAATGGAAACACCATATATTTT
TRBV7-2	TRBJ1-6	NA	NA	CASSLDGGGSLHF	TGTGCCAGCAGCTTAGATGGGGGAGGGTCCCTCCACTTT
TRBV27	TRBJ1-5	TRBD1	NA	CASSATGGERNQPQHF	TGTGCCAGCAGTGCGACAGGGGGGGAACGCAATCAGCCCCAGCATTTT
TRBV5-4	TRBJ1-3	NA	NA	CASSADRRQGNTIYF	TGTGCCAGCAGCGCTGACCGGCGACAGGGAAACACCATATATTTT